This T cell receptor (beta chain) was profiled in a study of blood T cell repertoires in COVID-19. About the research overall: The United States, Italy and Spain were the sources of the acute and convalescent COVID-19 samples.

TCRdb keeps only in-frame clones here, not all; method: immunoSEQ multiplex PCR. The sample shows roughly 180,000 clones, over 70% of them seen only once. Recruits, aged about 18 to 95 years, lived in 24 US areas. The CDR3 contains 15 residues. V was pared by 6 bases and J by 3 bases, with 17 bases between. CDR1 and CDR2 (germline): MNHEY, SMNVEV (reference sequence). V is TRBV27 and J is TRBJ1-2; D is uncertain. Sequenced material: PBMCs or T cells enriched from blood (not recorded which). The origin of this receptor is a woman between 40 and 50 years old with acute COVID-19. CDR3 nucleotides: TGTGCCAGCAGACCTGAGGGATTCGTGGACTATGGCTACACCTTC. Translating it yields CASRPEGFVDYGYTF.